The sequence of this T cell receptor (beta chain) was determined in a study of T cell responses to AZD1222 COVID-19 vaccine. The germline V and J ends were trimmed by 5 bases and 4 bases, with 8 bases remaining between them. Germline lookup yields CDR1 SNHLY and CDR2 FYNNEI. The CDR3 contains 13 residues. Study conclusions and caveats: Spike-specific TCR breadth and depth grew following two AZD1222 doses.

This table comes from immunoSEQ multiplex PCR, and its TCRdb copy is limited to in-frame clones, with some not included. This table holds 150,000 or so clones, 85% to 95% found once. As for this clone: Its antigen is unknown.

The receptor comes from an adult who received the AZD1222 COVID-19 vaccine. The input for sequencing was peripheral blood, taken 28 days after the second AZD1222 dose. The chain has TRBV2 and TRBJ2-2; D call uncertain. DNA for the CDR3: TGTGCCAGCAGTACAGCCATCACCGGGGAGCTGTTTTTT. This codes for CASSTAITGELFF.